The 26 T cell receptor beta chains listed next were all sequenced from one sample in a study of human T cells and chemical hapten exposure. Time point indicated: patch test 3, about 24 weeks after DPC sensitization. Treatment given: therapeutic diphenylcyclopropenone sensitization with weekly scalp DPC. MiXCR was run by TCRdb on the RACE reads, yielding one entry per CDR3 protein. The data hold about 82,000 distinct CDR3 sequences, with approximately 12% observed a single time. Here the sequenced sample was whole blood, taken in connection with sensitization to the hapten diphenylcyclopropenone (DPC). The receptors stem from a woman between 45 and 60 years old with alopecia areata. Some clones in this sample may be carry-over from other donors' samples.

This clonotype was seen only a few times. The genes are TRBV4-2 and TRBJ1-5, with D tentatively TRBD1 (5 bases). This CDR3 spans 15 amino acids. Trimming removed 2 bases at V and 6 bases at J, with 14 bases between. From germline, CDR1 is LGHNA and CDR2 YNFKEQ. CDR3 residues: CASSQRRDGSQPQHF. The CDR3 DNA is TGTGCCAGCAGCCAACGCCGGGACGGCTCTCAGCCCCAGCATTTT.

This clonotype has only a few counts. CDR3 sequence reads: CSPTLAGGTYNEQFF. CDR3 DNA sequence: TGCAGCCCCACCTTAGCGGGAGGAACCTACAATGAGCAGTTCTTC. The chain carries TRBV29-1 and TRBJ2-1; 10 positions agree with TRBD2. The junction had 9 bases not matched to a gene; V was cut back by 8 bases and J by 2 bases. The CDR3 has 15 residues. The germline V gene encodes CDR1 SQVTM and CDR2 ANQGSEA.

The chain joins TRBV7-9 to TRBJ2-1; 9 bases line up with TRBD2. Germline V gene sequence: CDR1 SEHNR, CDR2 FQNEAQ (reference sequence). V shed 1 base and J 4 bases; nucleotides not matched to a gene: 8. The CDR3 sequence is 17 residues long. The CDR3 DNA reads TGTGCCAGCAGCTTAGTACGCGGGAGGGCCCTTTACAATGAGCAGTTCTTC. Protein: CASSLVRGRALYNEQFF.

CDR3: CASSPTGGITTNEKLFF. The CDR3 DNA is TGTGCCAGCAGCCCGACTGGGGGGATTACAACTAATGAAAAACTGTTTTTT. The chain is built from TRBV14 and TRBJ1-4, with a tentative D call TRBD1 (5 bases). V lost 4 bases and J 0 bases, leaving 15 bases between the germline ends. The CDR3 sequence is 17 residues long. The germline gives CDR1 SGHDN, CDR2 FVKESK.

In its sample, this clonotype was seen a few times. The genes are TRBV2 and TRBJ1-5; D is unresolved. Germline CDR1 and CDR2: SNHLY and FYNNEI. V gave up 2 bases and J gave up 4 bases, with 9 bases separating them. CDR3 length: 14 amino acids. CDR3 bases: TGTGCCAGCAGTGAACGGGCAGTTAATCAGCCCCAGCATTTT. Translated: CASSERAVNQPQHF. Based on the CDR3 plus reference TRBV2 and TRBJ1-5, the full variable domain is EPEVTQTPSHQVTQMGQEVILRCVPISNHLYFYWYRQILGQKVEFLVSFYNNEISEKSEIFDDQFSVERPDGSNFTLKIRSTKLEDSAMYFCASSERAVNQPQHFGDGTRLSIL.

This clonotype came up many times. This chain links TRBV11-2 with TRBJ2-1; 11 bases agree with TRBD2. The length of the CDR3 is 14 residues. Germline V gene sequence: CDR1 SGHAT, CDR2 FQNNGV. The junction had 5 bases not matched to a gene; V was cut back by 5 bases and J by 8 bases. CDR3 protein: CASSLSGRAHEQFF. The DNA of the CDR3 is TGTGCCAGCAGCCTTAGCGGGAGGGCCCATGAGCAGTTCTTC.

CDR3 in DNA: TGCAGCGTTTTGGGGACGTCCTACGAGCAGTACTTC. Translation: CSVLGTSYEQYF. V is TRBV29-1 and J is TRBJ2-7; D is tentatively TRBD1 or TRBD2 (5 bases each). V was clipped by 5 bases and J by 1 base, with 9 bases between them. The CDR3 loop spans 12 amino acids. CDR1 and CDR2 from the germline V gene are SQVTM and ANQGSEA.

The DNA for the CDR3 is TGTGCCAGCAGGGCAGCGGGAGCCTACAGAGATACGCAGTATTTT. Its protein product is CASRAAGAYRDTQYF. The chain links TRBV7-2 to TRBJ2-3, with 8 bases matching TRBD2. There are 15 residues in the CDR3. Germline-derived CDR1 and CDR2 are SGHTA and FQGNSA. Trimming at V came to 6 bases and at J to 5 bases, leaving 10 bases not matched to a gene.

This clonotype was picked up many times. The chain uses TRBV29-1 and TRBJ1-4; D not resolved. The V end was cut by 7 bases, the J end by 4 bases, with 10 bases between. Germline loops: CDR1 SQVTM, CDR2 ANQGSEA. The CDR3 spans 12 residues. The CDR3 sequence: CSGSRDNEKLFF. The CDR3 nucleotides are TGCAGCGGCTCGAGGGATAATGAAAAACTGTTTTTT.

V usage is TRBV27 and J usage is TRBJ2-2; TRBD2 matches at 13 bases. The CDR3 is 17 amino acids. CDR1 and CDR2 (germline): MNHEY, SMNVEV (reference sequence). V shed 7 bases, J shed 4 bases, and the junction held 9 bases outside the gene matches. For the CDR3, the DNA is TGTGCCAGCAAAACACTAGCGGGAGGGGAGAGCACCGGGGAGCTGTTTTTT. Its translation: CASKTLAGGESTGELFF.

The chain recombines TRBV5-4 with TRBJ2-2, with 8 bases aligning to TRBD2. Germline V gene data show CDR1 as SGHNT and CDR2 as YYREEE (reference sequence). There are 17 residues in the CDR3. V was pared by 5 bases and J by 3 bases, with 12 bases of the junction left unmatched. CDR3 coding DNA: TGTGCCAGCAGTTCGGGGGTAGCGGGAAGATACACCGGGGAGCTGTTTTTT. Protein product: CASSSGVAGRYTGELFF.

This clonotype was recorded only once. The rearrangement joins TRBV5-4 to TRBJ2-2; TRBD2 aligns across 13 bases. CDR1 SGHNT and CDR2 YYREEE come from the germline V gene (reference sequence). V was clipped by 4 bases and J by 5 bases; unmatched bases: 2. The length of the CDR3 is 15 residues. CDR3 DNA: TGTGCCAGCAGCACTAGCGGGAGGGGTACCGGGGAGCTGTTTTTT. As protein: CASSTSGRGTGELFF.

This clonotype was seen repeatedly, ten times or more. The chain employs TRBV7-9 and TRBJ2-7; D not certain. Germline V lookup: CDR1 SEHNR, CDR2 FQNEAQ (reference sequence). V lost 5 bases to trimming and J lost 2 bases, with 7 bases between them. This CDR3 is built from 12 residues. As DNA, the CDR3 is TGTGCCAGCAGCCCCACACCCTACGAGCAGTACTTC. As protein: CASSPTPYEQYF.

The chain uses TRBV10-3 and TRBJ2-7; 14 bases fit TRBD2. The CDR3 runs to 15 residues. V lost 4 bases and J lost 2; bases outside the gene matches: 1. The V gene's germline CDR1 is ENHRY and CDR2 SYGVKD. The CDR3 spells CAISGGLAGAYEQYF. The CDR3 DNA reads TGTGCCATCAGTGGGGGACTAGCGGGAGCCTACGAGCAGTACTTC.

The gene calls are TRBV29-1 and TRBJ1-5; 7 nucleotides match TRBD1. This CDR3 is built from 12 residues. V lost 6 bases, J lost 2 bases, and 1 base stayed unmatched. In germline, CDR1 is SQVTM, CDR2 ANQGSEA. For the CDR3, the DNA is TGCAGCGTAGGACAGGGCAATCAGCCCCAGCATTTT. It codes for CSVGQGNQPQHF.

Only a few counts were recorded for this clonotype. The chain employs TRBV9 and TRBJ1-2; D not resolved. Germline V lookup: CDR1 SGDLS, CDR2 YYNGEE. The CDR3 has 15 residues. The V end lost 3 bases, the J end lost 1 base, and 13 bases lay between the germline ends. CDR3 nucleotide sequence: TGTGCCAGCAGCGCCCAAGTGCGGTTTAACTATGGCTACACCTTC. Encoded protein: CASSAQVRFNYGYTF.

The sample holds many counts of this clonotype. CDR3 sequence (DNA): TGCAGTGCTAGGCGGACTAGCCCTCCCTACAATGAGCAGTTCTTC. Its translation: CSARRTSPPYNEQFF. The gene calls are TRBV20-1 and TRBJ2-1, with 8 bases aligning to TRBD2. V lost 3 bases, J lost 2 bases, and 6 bases stayed unmatched. The germline gives CDR1 DFQATT, CDR2 SNEGSKA (reference sequence). This CDR3 contains 15 residues.

The chain carries TRBV29-1 and TRBJ2-2, with 11 bases lining up with TRBD2. With 5 bases clipped from V and 2 bases from J, the junction kept 4 bases outside the gene matches. The CDR3 has 15 residues. Germline-derived CDR1 and CDR2 are SQVTM and ANQGSEA. The DNA of the CDR3 is TGCAGCGTTCGGGGACTAGCGGATAACACCGGGGAGCTGTTTTTT. This sequence encodes CSVRGLADNTGELFF.

This clonotype was detected many times. The J gene is TRBJ1-1, the V gene TRBV29-1, with a weak D call TRBD1 (6 bases). The CDR3 runs to 11 residues. Germline CDR1 reads SQVTM; CDR2 reads ANQGSEA. Trimming removed 6 bases at V and 5 bases at J, with 10 bases between. The CDR3 nucleotides read TGCAGCGTCGAACAGGGTACTGAAGCTTTCTTT. Translation gives CSVEQGTEAFF.

The rearrangement joins TRBV5-6 to TRBJ2-5; D gene ambiguous. Germline V gene lookup returns CDR1 SGHDT and CDR2 YYEEEE. V lost 2 bases to trimming and J lost 0 bases, with 2 bases between them. This CDR3 comprises 12 residues. The CDR3 DNA reads TGTGCCAGCAGCTTTGACCAAGAGACCCAGTACTTC. Its translation: CASSFDQETQYF.

This chain joins TRBV5-1 and TRBJ2-2, with D perhaps being TRBD1 or TRBD2 (5 bases each). In germline, CDR1 is SGHRS, CDR2 YFSETQ. V lost 0 bases to trimming and J lost 4 bases, with 16 bases between them. The CDR3 loop spans 17 amino acids. The CDR3 loop is CASSLDPGTVVTGELFF. CDR3 DNA: TGCGCCAGCAGCTTGGATCCCGGGACGGTAGTCACCGGGGAGCTGTTTTTT.

At least ten counts were recorded for this clonotype. The rearrangement links TRBV12-3 or TRBV12-4 to TRBJ2-7; D call uncertain. This CDR3 is 13 amino acids long. The V end was cut by 3 bases, the J end by 3 bases, with 9 bases between. CDR3 sequence reads: CASSFPGRYEQYF. The CDR3 DNA sequence: TGTGCCAGCAGTTTTCCCGGACGCTACGAGCAGTACTTC.

This clonotype has ten or more counts. The V call is TRBV4-2, the J call TRBJ2-1, with D perhaps TRBD2 (6 bases). Germline CDR1 and CDR2: LGHNA and YNFKEQ. Trimming removed 0 bases from V and 9 bases from J, with 15 bases in between. This CDR3 has 15 amino acids. CDR3 protein: CASSQENEGRSEQFF. The CDR3 region has the DNA TGTGCCAGCAGCCAAGAGAATGAAGGGAGGAGTGAGCAGTTCTTC.

The genes are TRBV6-5 and TRBJ1-1, with 8 bases fitting TRBD1. CDR1 is MNHEY and CDR2 is SVGAGI in the germline V gene. The ends lost 8 bases at V and 2 bases at J; junction bases unmatched: 7. This CDR3 has 14 residues. The CDR3 bases are TGTGCCAGCTTCGGACAGGGTTTTAACACTGAAGCTTTCTTT. Translation: CASFGQGFNTEAFF.

This clonotype has more than one count but fewer than ten. The V and J genes are TRBV27 and TRBJ1-2; D call uncertain. In germline, CDR1 is MNHEY, CDR2 SMNVEV (reference sequence). The length of the CDR3 is 14 residues. V shed 6 bases and J shed 7 bases, with 18 bases lying between them. CDR3 sequence reads: CASRLSTGVIGYTF. The CDR3 DNA reads TGTGCCAGCAGGTTGTCTACCGGGGTTATTGGCTACACCTTC.

In this sample, this clonotype turned up many times. This chain links TRBV12-3 or TRBV12-4 with TRBJ2-7; 9 bases are shared with TRBD1. The junction had 7 bases not matched to a gene; V was cut back by 2 bases and J by 5 bases. This CDR3 is 15 amino acids long. CDR3 sequence reads: CASSLMGTGSHEQYF. CDR3 DNA: TGTGCCAGCAGTTTAATGGGGACAGGGTCCCACGAGCAGTACTTC.